A single sample is the source of the 9 T cell receptor beta chains below, sequenced in a study of T-cell reconstitution after alpha-beta-depleted transplantation in children. Preparation of the TCRbeta library involved a method that used unique molecular identifiers. TCRdb re-called the PCR reads with MiXCR, one entry per CDR3 protein. Seen here are about 610,000 distinct CDR3 sequences, about 10% observed once, and the top ten hold about 4%. The sequences come from PBMCs from the stem cell graft donor, collected from the stem cell graft. These TCRs come from a human donor who donated a stem cell graft to a child with acute myeloid leukemia.

This clonotype was found many times. The rearrangement joins TRBV5-1 to TRBJ2-7; 8 bases are shared with TRBD2. The CDR3 contains 20 residues. J was trimmed by 4 bases and V by 0 bases; bases with no gene match: 21. Germline loops: CDR1 SGHRS, CDR2 YFSETQ. The CDR3 loop reads CASSLGQGGLAWRKTYEQYF. CDR3 nucleotides: TGCGCCAGCAGCTTGGGGCAGGGCGGACTAGCTTGGCGAAAAACTTACGAGCAGTACTTC.

V and J are TRBV12-3 or TRBV12-4 and TRBJ2-1; the D call may be TRBD1 or TRBD2 (5 bases each). V was shortened by 5 bases and J by 4 bases, with 15 bases between the two germline ends. There are 15 residues in the CDR3. The CDR3 loop is CASSPTGTIYNEQFF. In DNA, the CDR3 is TGTGCCAGCAGTCCCACCGGGACCATATACAATGAGCAGTTCTTC.

The chain recombines TRBV30 with TRBJ2-1; D perhaps matches TRBD2 (5 bases). This CDR3 has 12 amino acids. Trimming stripped 0 bases from V and 10 bases from J, with 10 bases between. Germline lookup yields CDR1 GTSNPN and CDR2 SVGIG (reference sequence). CDR3 residues: CAWSVSGNEQFF. CDR3 DNA: TGTGCCTGGAGTGTATCGGGGAACGAGCAGTTCTTC.

CDR3 nucleotides: TGTGCCAGCAGCCAAGCGGCAGGGGCCGCGAAATTGCATTTT. Protein: CASSQAAGAAKLHF. V is TRBV3-1 and J is TRBJ1-5; tentatively, D is TRBD1 (6 bases). Per germline, CDR1 LGHDT and CDR2 YNNKEL (reference sequence). This CDR3 is built from 14 residues. Trimming took off 1 base at V and 15 bases at J, with 19 bases between the two ends.

This clonotype has more than one count but fewer than ten. V gene TRBV29-1 combines with J gene TRBJ2-1, with 11 bases identical to TRBD2. The CDR3 sequence is 22 residues long. Germline trimming cut 3 bases from V and 5 bases from J; bases unmatched to any gene: 27. Germline V gene sequence: CDR1 SQVTM, CDR2 ANQGSEA. The CDR3 nucleotides read TGCAGCGTTGATAGGGCCCCGGGTGGGACTAGCGGAACCCAGACGAGGGACAATGAGCAGTTCTTC. It specifies CSVDRAPGGTSGTQTRDNEQFF.

The chain combines TRBV6-1 with TRBJ2-3, with D possibly being TRBD1 or TRBD2 (5 bases each). Germline CDR1 reads MNHNS; CDR2 reads SASEGT. The germline V and J ends were trimmed by 4 bases and 9 bases, with 23 bases remaining between them. The CDR3 sequence is 16 residues long. The CDR3 here is CASSGWGTREPNTQYF. CDR3 nucleotide sequence: TGTGCCAGCAGTGGTTGGGGGACCAGGGAACCCAACACGCAGTATTTT.

This clonotype showed up just a few times. CDR3 protein: CASSVGTSGRANQETQYF. The CDR3 DNA is TGTGCCAGCAGCGTAGGGACTAGCGGGAGGGCAAACCAAGAGACCCAGTACTTC. The rearrangement joins TRBV9 to TRBJ2-5; 15 bases are a match to TRBD2. V was clipped by 0 bases and J by 0 bases; unmatched bases: 3. The CDR3 totals 18 residues. Per the germline V gene, CDR1 is SGDLS and CDR2 is YYNGEE.

This clonotype showed up just a few times. The CDR3 DNA sequence: TGTGCCAGCAGCTTACGATCTAGTGCGGGTGAGCAGTTCTTC. Its translation is CASSLRSSAGEQFF. The rearrangement joins TRBV11-2 to TRBJ2-1; the D gene is possibly TRBD2 (5 bases). The CDR3 totals 14 residues. Germline loops: CDR1 SGHAT, CDR2 FQNNGV. Trimming cost V 2 bases and J 9 bases, with 14 bases left between them.

This clonotype was seen once. The rearrangement uses TRBV7-2 and TRBJ2-2; 7 nucleotides align to TRBD1. The J segment lost 4 bases and the V segment lost 0 bases, leaving 2 bases of the junction unmatched. CDR1 and CDR2 (germline): SGHTA, FQGNSA. The CDR3 length is 15 residues. This CDR3 is CASSLATGRTGELFF. The CDR3 DNA reads as TGTGCCAGCAGCTTAGCGACAGGGCGCACCGGGGAGCTGTTTTTT.